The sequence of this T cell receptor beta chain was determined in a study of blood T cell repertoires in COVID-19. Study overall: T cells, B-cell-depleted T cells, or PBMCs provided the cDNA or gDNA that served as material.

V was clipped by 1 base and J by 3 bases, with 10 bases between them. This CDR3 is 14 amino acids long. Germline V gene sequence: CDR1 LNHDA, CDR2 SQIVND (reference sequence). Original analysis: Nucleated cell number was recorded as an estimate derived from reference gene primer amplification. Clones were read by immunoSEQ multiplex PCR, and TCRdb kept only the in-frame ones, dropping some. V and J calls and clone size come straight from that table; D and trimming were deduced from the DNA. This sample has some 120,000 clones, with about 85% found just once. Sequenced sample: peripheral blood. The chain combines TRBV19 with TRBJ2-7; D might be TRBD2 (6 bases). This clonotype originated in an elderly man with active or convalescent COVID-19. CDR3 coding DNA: TGTGCCAGTAGTATAGGCGGGGCGATCTACGAGCAGTACTTC. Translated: CASSIGGAIYEQYF.